A single sample gave rise to the 22 T cell receptor beta chains below, sequenced in a study of CD8 T cells in Susac syndrome. Random-hexamer reverse transcription was applied to about 0.5 to 1 ug RNA. TCRdb re-analysed the immunoSEQ multiplex PCR reads in MiXCR, keeping a single row per CDR3 protein. The sample includes about 110,000 distinct CDR3 sequences, roughly 97% seen only once; the top ten take approximately 0.092%. Sequencing was done on a sample of CD4+ T cells from PBMCs. The receptors were sampled from a human donor in good health.

The genes are TRBV3-1 and TRBJ2-3; the match to TRBD2 covers 8 bases. After removal of 1 base from V and 5 bases from J, the junction contained 11 bases not matched to a gene. CDR3 length equals 17 residues. The germline gives CDR1 LGHDT, CDR2 YNNKEL (reference sequence). Written as DNA, the CDR3 is TGTGCCAGCAGCCAAGCGTCCCAGCGGGGGTGGATAGATACGCAGTATTTT. It codes for CASSQASQRGWIDTQYF.

The V and J genes are TRBV7-2 and TRBJ2-3; possibly TRBD2 for D (5 bases). The V gene lost 5 bases and the J gene lost 6 bases, with 9 bases spanning the gap. From germline, CDR1 is SGHTA and CDR2 FQGNSA. The CDR3 contains 12 residues. The CDR3, as DNA: TGTGCCAGCAGCCTTACTAGGGATACGCAGTATTTT. It encodes CASSLTRDTQYF.

This clonotype was picked up one time. The rearrangement links TRBV5-6 to TRBJ2-7; D is undetermined. V was clipped by 6 bases and J by 2 bases, with 15 bases between them. The CDR3 has 14 residues. Germline CDR1 SGHDT, CDR2 YYEEEE. The CDR3 nucleotides read TGTGCCAGCACCCCCGGAGTAGAGACCTACGAGCAGTACTTC. Its translation: CASTPGVETYEQYF.

CDR3 residues: CSVAGLMNTEAFF. The CDR3 nucleotides are TGCAGCGTCGCGGGCCTCATGAACACTGAAGCTTTCTTT. The V call is TRBV29-1, the J call TRBJ1-1; D is unclear. V was clipped by 6 bases and J by 0 bases, with 11 bases between them. Germline V gene data show CDR1 as SQVTM and CDR2 as ANQGSEA. This CDR3 has 13 residues.

The gene calls are TRBV19 and TRBJ1-2, with 7 bases matching TRBD1. The ends lost 3 bases at V and 2 bases at J; junction bases unmatched: 3. This CDR3 comprises 14 residues. Germline V lookup: CDR1 LNHDA, CDR2 SQIVND (reference sequence). The CDR3 nucleotides read TGTGCCAGTAGTATCAACAGGGGAAACTATGGCTACACCTTC. It translates to CASSINRGNYGYTF.

In nucleotides, the CDR3 is TGTGCCAGCATACGGTTTACCGATAGCAATCAGCCCCAGCATTTT. Translation gives CASIRFTDSNQPQHF. The rearrangement links TRBV28 to TRBJ1-5, with D unclear. The CDR3 has 15 amino acids. The germline V and J ends were trimmed by 7 bases and 0 bases, with 13 bases remaining between them. Per germline, CDR1 MDHEN and CDR2 SYDVKM.

This clonotype was seen once. V usage is TRBV12-3 or TRBV12-4 and J usage is TRBJ1-5, with 7 nucleotides matching TRBD1. This CDR3 region has 14 residues. V lost 7 bases and J lost 1; bases outside the gene matches: 4. In nucleotides, the CDR3 is TGTGCCAGCAATTACAGGGGAAGCAATCAGCCCCAGCATTTT. It yields the protein CASNYRGSNQPQHF.

The chain couples TRBV5-8 to TRBJ2-7; D is perhaps TRBD1 (5 bases). CDR1 and CDR2 (germline): SGHTS, YDEGEE. Trimming pared 5 bases from V and 2 bases from J, leaving 20 bases between. The CDR3 extends over 16 amino acids. DNA for the CDR3: TGTGCCAGCAGTTACCCTCTTCGGACATTCCCCTACGAGCAGTACTTC. Its protein product is CASSYPLRTFPYEQYF.

The rearrangement uses TRBV27 and TRBJ2-7; 9 nucleotides agree with TRBD1. The germline V gene has CDR1 MNHEY and CDR2 SMNVEV (reference sequence). The V segment lost 5 bases and the J segment 7 bases; nucleotides outside the gene matches: 12. The length of the CDR3 is 15 residues. CDR3 nucleotide sequence: TGTGCCAGCAGTACCAACAGGGGGCGCGGAATGGAGCAGTACTTC. Protein product: CASSTNRGRGMEQYF.

This chain joins TRBV7-9 and TRBJ2-3, with TRBD2 as a possible D gene (6 bases). Trimming removed 2 bases from V and 2 bases from J, with 11 bases in between. CDR1 is SEHNR and CDR2 is FQNEAQ in the germline V gene (reference sequence). The CDR3 is 15 amino acids. CDR3 residues: CASSLTGVLTDTQYF. In DNA form, the CDR3 reads TGTGCCAGCAGCTTAACGGGGGTACTCACAGATACGCAGTATTTT.

The V and J genes are TRBV30 and TRBJ1-3; perhaps TRBD1 as D (6 bases). The CDR3 runs 16 residues. CDR1 GTSNPN and CDR2 SVGIG come from the germline V gene (reference sequence). Trimming took 3 bases from V and 0 from J, leaving 15 bases between them. In DNA form, the CDR3 reads TGTGCCTGGAGGACCTCAACAGGGCGCTCTGGAAACACCATATATTTT. Residues: CAWRTSTGRSGNTIYF.

The V call is TRBV19, the J call TRBJ2-5, with no clear D. This CDR3 is built from 14 residues. The V gene's germline CDR1 is LNHDA and CDR2 SQIVND (reference sequence). V lost 4 bases and J 4 bases, leaving 13 bases between the germline ends. CDR3 protein: CASSSWAMGETQYF. Written as DNA, the CDR3 is TGTGCCAGTAGTAGCTGGGCTATGGGAGAGACCCAGTACTTC.

V and J are TRBV30 and TRBJ1-2; no clear D gene. Deletions cut 0 bases from V and 1 base from J, with 0 bases between. This CDR3 has 11 residues. Germline values: CDR1 GTSNPN, CDR2 SVGIG (reference sequence). The CDR3 loop reads CAWSVNYGYTF. The CDR3 DNA sequence: TGTGCCTGGAGTGTTAACTATGGCTACACCTTC.

This rearrangement joins TRBV30 to TRBJ2-5; D is uncertain. Trimming removed 8 bases from V and 4 bases from J, with 11 bases in between. Germline V gene data show CDR1 as GTSNPN and CDR2 as SVGIG (reference sequence). This CDR3 spans 11 amino acids. The CDR3 sequence: CAGSGSETQYF. Here the CDR3 DNA reads TGTGCCGGTAGTGGCTCAGAGACCCAGTACTTC.

This chain joins TRBV6-1 and TRBJ2-1; 14 bases agree with TRBD2. Germline assignment: CDR1 MNHNS and CDR2 SASEGT. The CDR3 extends over 17 amino acids. V trimming: 5 bases; J trimming: 4 bases; junction bases outside the gene matches: 7. CDR3: CASSKGTSGSRYNEQFF. The CDR3 nucleotides are TGTGCCAGCAGTAAGGGGACTAGCGGGAGTAGGTACAATGAGCAGTTCTTC.

The rearrangement uses TRBV5-4 and TRBJ2-7; D is possibly TRBD1 (5 bases). V lost 6 bases, J lost 1 base, and 11 bases lay in between. This CDR3 region has 13 residues. The germline V gene encodes CDR1 SGHNT and CDR2 YYREEE (reference sequence). CDR3: CASTLGQSYEQYF. CDR3 nucleotides: TGTGCCAGCACCCTGGGGCAGTCCTACGAGCAGTACTTC.

This clonotype was seen more than once but under ten times. This chain connects TRBV25-1 to TRBJ2-3, with 8 nucleotides matching TRBD1. Germline CDR1 is MGHDK and CDR2 is SYGVNS. J lost 3 bases, V lost 5 bases, and 4 bases had no gene match. This CDR3 has 14 residues. CDR3 nucleotide sequence: TGTGCCAGCAGTCGGCAGGGGGCAACAGATACGCAGTATTTT. This encodes CASSRQGATDTQYF.

This chain links TRBV7-9 with TRBJ1-1, with a tentative D call TRBD1 (6 bases). V was shortened by 1 base and J by 3 bases, with 9 bases between the two germline ends. Germline CDR1 SEHNR, CDR2 FQNEAQ (reference sequence). This CDR3 has 14 residues. CDR3 nucleotide sequence: TGTGCCAGCAGCTTAGGGTACAGGGACACTGAAGCTTTCTTT. It yields the protein CASSLGYRDTEAFF.

J is TRBJ2-5 and V is TRBV11-2; 9 positions match TRBD2. The CDR3 extends over 15 amino acids. Per germline, CDR1 SGHAT and CDR2 FQNNGV. With 0 bases clipped from V and 4 bases from J, the junction kept 3 bases outside the gene matches. The CDR3 region is CASSLDGAGGETQYF. The CDR3 bases are TGTGCCAGCAGCTTAGACGGAGCGGGAGGAGAGACCCAGTACTTC.

This clonotype was observed a single time. The chain carries TRBV20-1 and TRBJ2-7; 10 nucleotides align to TRBD1. Germline CDR1 reads DFQATT; CDR2 reads SNEGSKA (reference sequence). The CDR3 runs to 14 residues. After removal of 3 bases from V and 2 bases from J, the junction contained 4 bases not matched to a gene. This CDR3 reads CSASRDRGPYEQYF. CDR3 DNA: TGCAGTGCTAGTAGGGACAGGGGTCCCTACGAGCAGTACTTC.

The gene calls are TRBV6-2 or TRBV6-3 and TRBJ2-7, with D perhaps matching TRBD2 (6 bases). The V end lost 7 bases, the J end lost 0 bases, and 13 bases lay between the germline ends. CDR3 length: 14 amino acids. Germline V gene sequence: CDR1 MNHEY, CDR2 SVGEGT. DNA of the CDR3: TGTGCCAGCAAGCGGGCCATCCTCTCCTACGAGCAGTACTTC. This codes for CASKRAILSYEQYF.

This chain's CDR3 is CAWSVGGGGNEQFF. The CDR3 nucleotides are TGTGCCTGGAGTGTTGGCGGGGGGGGGAATGAGCAGTTCTTC. The V and J genes are TRBV30 and TRBJ2-1; 9 positions agree with TRBD2. CDR3 size: 14 residues. Losses at the gene ends were 0 bases for V and 7 bases for J; bases not matched to a gene: 4. The germline CDR1 and CDR2 sequences are GTSNPN and SVGIG (reference sequence).